The following is a T cell receptor beta chain sequence with its context. Its recognized antigen is unknown. There are no base qualities to consult, and no much larger clone falls within one base. The treatment or condition tag for this specimen amounts to: live attenuated yellow fever vaccine strain. PBMCs were isolated from peripheral blood using a standard Ficoll-Paque protocol. Dynabeads CD4 and CD8 positive selection kits were used to isolate the CD4 and CD8 T-cell fractions. TriZol was used to extract RNA from bulk PBMCs, from CD4 and CD8 fractions, and from dextramer-positive and dextramer-negative fractions. The data were taken from a study of T cells after yellow fever vaccination (dated by TCRdb to between 2018 and 2020). Regarding the complete study: Libraries from fractions with low cell numbers were prepared with the SMART-Seq v4 Ultra Low Input RNA kit. Two healthy male donors, one aged 18 to 30 and one aged 30 to 40 years, were included in the cohort. Bulk PBMC replicates and cell subsets were isolated from blood drawn at multiple timepoints before and after both primary and secondary immunization. To track T-cell clones before and after primary and booster YFV17D yellow fever vaccination, bulk TCR alpha and beta repertoires were sequenced longitudinally. The paper as a whole reports these results and caveats: FACS-sorted repertoires could contain abundant contaminating clonotypes from the bulk population, so computational filtering was required. Because the study included only a couple of donors, the extent to which the findings can be generalized is limited. After the booster, most clones that had expanded after primary vaccination were detected again (around 97% of CD4 and 88% of CD8), suggesting broad maintenance of memory. Compared with the primary T-cell response, the secondary T-cell response was weaker but faster, peaking on day 5 rather than day 15. A small fraction of clonotypes appeared in both the CD4 and CD8 compartments, likely as a result of convergent recombination.

For CDR1 and CDR2, the germline V gene lists SGHVS and FQNEAQ. V is shortened by 7 bases, J by 6 bases, and the region joining them spans 16 bases. Inclusive of the bounding cysteine and phenylalanine, the CDR3 is 14 residues long. The kept DNA is CDR3 alone, 42 bases in frame from the first base. The sequencing machine was an Illumina NovaSeq 6000. TCR cDNA was made using 5'RACE template switching, a step that added a universal primer site and unique molecular identifiers. Priming for cDNA synthesis came from both the TCR alpha and TCR beta constant segments. Libraries were amplified in two PCR steps, with sample barcodes and sequencing adapters added in the second step. Libraries were sequenced on Illumina HiSeq 2500 (2x100 bp) or NovaSeq (2x150 bp). The original methods were these. Demultiplexing of reads and collapsing into UMI consensus sequences were performed with MIGEC, and V(D)J alignment was carried out with MiXCR. Using edgeR on replicate PBMC samples, clonotypes were called vaccine-responding if FDR was below 0.01 and the log2 fold change was above 5 up to day 15. Each bulk clonotype received a CD4 or CD8 identity based on whether the sequenced CD4 or CD8 repertoire contained that clonotype at higher abundance. The public reads were reanalyzed by TCRdb: fastp trimming at Q25, MiXCR alignment, in-frame beta chains only. CDR3 protein duplicates are merged, each entry listing the most common genes and DNA. The V and J calls reflect TCRdb's pipeline rather than the authors' work. The sample data list approximately 150,000 distinct CDR3 sequences, and around 8.5% of these were observed just once. The ten largest clones capture approximately 39% of the sample.

The TCR was taken from a man between 18 and 29 years old who received the YFV17D yellow fever vaccine. The sequence links TRBV7-8 to TRBJ2-1, with the identity of the D gene unclear. This material consisted of CD8+ T cells sorted from PBMCs, taken 45 days after the yellow fever booster vaccination. The CDR3 is CASTPLAYGNEQFF. In nucleotides, the sequence is TGTGCCAGCACCCCCCTGGCTTATGGCAATGAGCAGTTCTTC.